This TCR beta chain derives from a study of blood T cells in healthy people across ages. Study observations and caveats: Long-lived donors had more naive CD4+ cells and higher diversity than aged donors. From one million sequenced T cells, diversity estimates were lower bounds.

Remarks on this clonotype: As yet, its antigen is unknown.

Germline-derived CDR1 and CDR2 are DFQATT and SNEGSKA (reference sequence). The CDR3 has 15 amino acids. V gave up 3 bases and J gave up 7 bases; unmatched junction bases: 14. The use of a sample-barcoded 5' primer and a J-beta primer mix characterized a second PCR of about 6 to 11 cycles. TCRdb passed the 5' RACE reads through MiXCR, listing each CDR3 protein once. Of 1.2 million to 1.5 million distinct CDR3 sequences detected, around 42% appear once; the ten largest clones hold roughly 8.2%. Each of the donors had roughly 9.1 milliliters of peripheral blood drawn into EDTA-treated Vacutainer tubes.

This TCR came from a young woman in good health. What was sequenced was blood. The chain is built from TRBV20-1 and TRBJ2-7, with 8 bases identical to TRBD1. CDR3 residues: CSARNPGTGYNEQYF. CDR3 nucleotides: TGCAGTGCTAGGAACCCCGGGACAGGCTACAATGAGCAGTACTTC.